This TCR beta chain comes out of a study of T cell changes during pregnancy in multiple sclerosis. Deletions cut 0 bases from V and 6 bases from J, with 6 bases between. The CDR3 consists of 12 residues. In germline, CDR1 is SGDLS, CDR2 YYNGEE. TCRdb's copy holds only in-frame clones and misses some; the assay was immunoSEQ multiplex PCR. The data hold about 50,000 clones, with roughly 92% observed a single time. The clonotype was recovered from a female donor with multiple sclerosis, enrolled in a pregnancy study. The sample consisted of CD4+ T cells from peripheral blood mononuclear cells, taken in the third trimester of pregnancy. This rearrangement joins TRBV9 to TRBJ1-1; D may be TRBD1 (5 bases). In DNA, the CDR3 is TGTGCCAGCAGCGTAGGGGGGGCTGAAGCTTTCTTT. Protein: CASSVGGAEAFF.